This TCR beta chain originates from a study of shared clonotypes between healthy human individuals. About the study: Sampling drew on donors who were a couple of women and a few men aged 18 to 49. Study-wide results and caveats: The researchers took only blood, and tissue repertoires probably look different.

The CDR3 has 13 amino acids. Per germline, CDR1 SNHLY and CDR2 FYNNEI. V was clipped by 6 bases and J by 5 bases, with 13 bases between them. Once extracted for a subset, genomic DNA was divided evenly among several immunoSEQ plates. Replicate PCRs run on unsorted PBMC used 250 to 350 ng DNA, which was approximately 30,000 T cell genomes. Using immunoSEQ multiplex PCR, the repertoire was profiled, and TCRdb retains in-frame clones only, with some absent. The sample lists under 600,000 clones; 70% to 80% were seen once. A word on this clone: Its specificity is not known.

The rearrangement joins TRBV2 to TRBJ1-1; D might be TRBD1 (6 bases). Specimen: PBMCs. The origin of this receptor is a woman in her 40s in good health. Some clones in this sample may be carry-over from other donors' samples. As DNA, the CDR3 is TGTGCCAGCAGGTCTCGGGGGCCTACTGAAGCTTTCTTT. This codes for CASRSRGPTEAFF.